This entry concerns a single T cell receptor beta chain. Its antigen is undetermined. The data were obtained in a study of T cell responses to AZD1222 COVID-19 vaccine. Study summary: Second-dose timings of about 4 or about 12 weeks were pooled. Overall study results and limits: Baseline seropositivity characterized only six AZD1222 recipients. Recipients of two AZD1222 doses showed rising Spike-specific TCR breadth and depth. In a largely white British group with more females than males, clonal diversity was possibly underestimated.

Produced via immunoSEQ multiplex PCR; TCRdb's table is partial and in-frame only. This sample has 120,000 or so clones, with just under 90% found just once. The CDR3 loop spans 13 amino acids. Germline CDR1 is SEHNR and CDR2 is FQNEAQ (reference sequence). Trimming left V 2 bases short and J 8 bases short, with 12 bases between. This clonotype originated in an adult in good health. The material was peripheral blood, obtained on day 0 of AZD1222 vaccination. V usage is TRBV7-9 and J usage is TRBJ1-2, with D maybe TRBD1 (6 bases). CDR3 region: CASSLRGAEGYTF. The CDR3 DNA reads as TGTGCCAGCAGCTTAAGGGGGGCGGAAGGCTACACCTTC.